This T cell receptor (beta chain) was observed in a study of cytomegalovirus exposure and HLA in healthy donors. Study-wide results and limits: In an earlier analysis, in approximately 570 donors, most V segments appeared productive either ~90% or ~30% of the time. The HLA-A and HLA-B alleles of most subjects were reportedly predicted accurately from TCR beta sequences. The authors later linked a missense DCLRE1C variant to TCR beta V- and J-gene trimming.

Trimming stripped 1 base from V and 2 bases from J, with 12 bases between. The CDR3 covers 15 residues. The germline V gene has CDR1 SGHTA and CDR2 FQGNSA. The PCR used 60 Vbeta and 13 Jbeta primers. Clones were sequenced by immunoSEQ multiplex PCR, and TCRdb holds only the in-frame ones, with some missing. Among fewer than 110,000 clones listed, approximately 79% were seen once. Concerning this clone: The antigen remains undetermined.

The source material was PBMCs. This TCR was sampled from a man aged 18 to 35 in good health and CMV-seronegative. The chain links TRBV7-2 to TRBJ2-7; TRBD2 is a possible D gene (5 bases). DNA of the CDR3: TGTGCCAGCAGCTTAGATTCTAGCCTAACCTACGAGCAGTACTTC. This encodes CASSLDSSLTYEQYF.